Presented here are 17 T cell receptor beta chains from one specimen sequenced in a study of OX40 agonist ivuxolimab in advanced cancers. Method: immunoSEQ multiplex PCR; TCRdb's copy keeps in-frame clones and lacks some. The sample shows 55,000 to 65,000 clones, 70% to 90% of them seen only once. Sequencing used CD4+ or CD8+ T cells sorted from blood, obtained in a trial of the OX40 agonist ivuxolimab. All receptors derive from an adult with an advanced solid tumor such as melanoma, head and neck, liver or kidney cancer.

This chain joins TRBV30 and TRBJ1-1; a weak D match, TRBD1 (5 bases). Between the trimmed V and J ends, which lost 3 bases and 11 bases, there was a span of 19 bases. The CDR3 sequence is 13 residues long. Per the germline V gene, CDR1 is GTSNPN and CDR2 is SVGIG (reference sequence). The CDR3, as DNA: TGTGCCTGGAGCGGCCAGGGCCAACGAGGGGCTTTCTTT. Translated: CAWSGQGQRGAFF.

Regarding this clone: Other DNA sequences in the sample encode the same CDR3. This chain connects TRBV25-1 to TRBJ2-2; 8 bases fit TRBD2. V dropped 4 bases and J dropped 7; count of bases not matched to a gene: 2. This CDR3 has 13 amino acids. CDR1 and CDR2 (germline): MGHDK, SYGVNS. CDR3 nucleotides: TGTGCCAGCAGTGGTCGGGGGGGCGGGGAGCTGTTTTTT. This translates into CASSGRGGGELFF.

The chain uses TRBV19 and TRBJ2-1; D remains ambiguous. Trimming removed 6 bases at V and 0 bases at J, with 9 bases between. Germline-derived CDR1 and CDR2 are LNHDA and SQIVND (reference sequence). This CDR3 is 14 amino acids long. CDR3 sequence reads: CASRAESSYNEQFF. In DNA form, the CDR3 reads TGTGCCAGTAGGGCGGAGAGCTCCTACAATGAGCAGTTCTTC. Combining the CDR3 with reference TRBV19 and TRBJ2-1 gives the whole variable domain DGGITQSPKYLFRKEGQNVTLSCEQNLNHDAMYWYRQDPGQGLRLIYYSQIVNDFQKGDIAEGYSVSREKKESFPLTVTSAQKNPTAFYLCASRAESSYNEQFFGPGTRLTVL.

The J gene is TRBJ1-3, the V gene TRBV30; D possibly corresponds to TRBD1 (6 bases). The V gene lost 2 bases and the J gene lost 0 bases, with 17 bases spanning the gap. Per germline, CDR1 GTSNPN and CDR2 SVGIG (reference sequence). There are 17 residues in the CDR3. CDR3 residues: CAWSTLRQANSGNTIYF. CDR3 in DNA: TGTGCCTGGAGTACCCTCCGACAGGCTAACTCTGGAAACACCATATATTTT. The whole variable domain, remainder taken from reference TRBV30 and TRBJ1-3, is SQTIHQWPATLVQPVGSPLSLECTVEGTSNPNLYWYRQAAGRGLQLLFYSVGIGQISSEVPQNLSASRPQDRQFILSSKKLLLSDSGFYLCAWSTLRQANSGNTIYFGEGSWLTVV.

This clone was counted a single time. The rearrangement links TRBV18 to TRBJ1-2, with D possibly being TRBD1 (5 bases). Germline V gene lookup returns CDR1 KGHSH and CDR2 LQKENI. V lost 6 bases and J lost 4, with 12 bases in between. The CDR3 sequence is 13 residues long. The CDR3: CASSRGTVYGYTF. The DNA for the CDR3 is TGTGCCAGCTCGCGTGGGACCGTCTATGGCTACACCTTC.

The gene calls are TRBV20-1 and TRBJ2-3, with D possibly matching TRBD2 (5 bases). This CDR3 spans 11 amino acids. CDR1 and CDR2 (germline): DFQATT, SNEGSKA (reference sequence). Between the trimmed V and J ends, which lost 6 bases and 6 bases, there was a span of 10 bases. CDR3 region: CSAVRGDTQYF. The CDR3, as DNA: TGCAGTGCCGTCCGCGGGGATACGCAGTATTTT.

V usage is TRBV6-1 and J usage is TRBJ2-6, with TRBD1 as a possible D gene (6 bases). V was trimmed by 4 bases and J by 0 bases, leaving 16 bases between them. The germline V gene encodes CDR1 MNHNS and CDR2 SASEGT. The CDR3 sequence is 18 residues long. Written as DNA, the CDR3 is TGTGCCAGCAGTGGAACTTCGGGACATATCTCTGGGGCCAACGTCCTGACTTTC. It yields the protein CASSGTSGHISGANVLTF.

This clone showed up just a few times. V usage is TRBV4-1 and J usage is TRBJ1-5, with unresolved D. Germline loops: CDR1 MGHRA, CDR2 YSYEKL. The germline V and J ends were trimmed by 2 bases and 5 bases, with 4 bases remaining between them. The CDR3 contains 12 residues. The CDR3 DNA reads TGCGCCAGCAGCCAAACAGATCAGCCCCAGCATTTT. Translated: CASSQTDQPQHF.

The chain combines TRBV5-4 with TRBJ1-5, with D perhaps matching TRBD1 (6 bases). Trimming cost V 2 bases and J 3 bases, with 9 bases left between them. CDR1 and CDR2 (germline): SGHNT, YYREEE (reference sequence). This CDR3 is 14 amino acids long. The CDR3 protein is CASSLQGNNQPQHF. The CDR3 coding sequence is TGTGCCAGCAGCTTACAGGGAAACAATCAGCCCCAGCATTTT.

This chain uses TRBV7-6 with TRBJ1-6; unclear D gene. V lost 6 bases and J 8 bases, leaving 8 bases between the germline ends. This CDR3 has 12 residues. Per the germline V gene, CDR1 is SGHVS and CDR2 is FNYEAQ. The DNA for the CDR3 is TGTGCCAGCAGTACTGGCCATTCACCCCTCCACTTT. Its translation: CASSTGHSPLHF.

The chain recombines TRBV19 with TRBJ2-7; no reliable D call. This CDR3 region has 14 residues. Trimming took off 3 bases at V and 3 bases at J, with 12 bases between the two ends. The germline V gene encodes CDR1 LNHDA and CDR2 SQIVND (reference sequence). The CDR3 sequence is CASSISGFLYEQYF. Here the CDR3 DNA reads TGTGCCAGTAGTATTTCTGGCTTTCTCTACGAGCAGTACTTC.

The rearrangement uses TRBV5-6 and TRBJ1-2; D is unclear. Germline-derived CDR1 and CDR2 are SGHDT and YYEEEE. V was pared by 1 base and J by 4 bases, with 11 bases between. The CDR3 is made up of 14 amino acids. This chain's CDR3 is CASSLRRTSYGYTF. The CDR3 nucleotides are TGTGCCAGCAGCTTGCGGAGAACGTCCTATGGCTACACCTTC.

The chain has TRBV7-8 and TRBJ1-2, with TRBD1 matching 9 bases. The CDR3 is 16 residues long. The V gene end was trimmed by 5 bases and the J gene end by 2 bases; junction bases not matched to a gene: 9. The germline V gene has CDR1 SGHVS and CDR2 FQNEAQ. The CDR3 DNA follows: TGTGCCAGCAGCCCCGGGACAGGGATCCGCAACTATGGCTACACCTTC. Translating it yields CASSPGTGIRNYGYTF. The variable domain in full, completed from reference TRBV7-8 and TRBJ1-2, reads GAGVSQSPRYKVAKRGQDVALRCDPISGHVSLFWYQQALGQGPEFLTYFQNEAQLDKSGLPSDRFFAERPEGSVSTLKIQRTQQEDSAVYLCASSPGTGIRNYGYTFGSGTRLTVV.

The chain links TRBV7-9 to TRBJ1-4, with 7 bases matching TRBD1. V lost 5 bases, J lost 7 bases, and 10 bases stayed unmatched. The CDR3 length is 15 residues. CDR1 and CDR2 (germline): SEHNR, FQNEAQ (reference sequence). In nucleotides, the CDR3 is TGTGCCAGCAGCACCGTACAGGGGATGGGTGAAAAACTGTTTTTT. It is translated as CASSTVQGMGEKLFF.

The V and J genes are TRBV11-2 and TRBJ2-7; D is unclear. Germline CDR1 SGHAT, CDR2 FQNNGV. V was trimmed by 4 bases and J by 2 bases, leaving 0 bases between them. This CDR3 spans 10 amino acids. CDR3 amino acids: CASSSYEQYF. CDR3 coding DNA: TGTGCCAGCAGCTCCTACGAGCAGTACTTC.

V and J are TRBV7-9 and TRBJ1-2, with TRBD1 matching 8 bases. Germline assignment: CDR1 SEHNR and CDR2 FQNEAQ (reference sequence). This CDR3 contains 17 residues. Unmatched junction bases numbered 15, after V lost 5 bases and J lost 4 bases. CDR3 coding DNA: TGTGCCAGCAGCGAACACCGTACACAGGGGGGGGGCTATGGCTACACCTTC. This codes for CASSEHRTQGGGYGYTF.

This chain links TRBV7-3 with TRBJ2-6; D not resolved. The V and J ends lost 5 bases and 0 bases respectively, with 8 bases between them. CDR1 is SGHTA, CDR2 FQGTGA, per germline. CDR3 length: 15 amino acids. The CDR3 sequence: CASSLLNSGANVLTF. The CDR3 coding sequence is TGTGCCAGCAGCCTATTAAACTCTGGGGCCAACGTCCTGACTTTC.